The next 28 T cell receptor beta chains were all read from a single sample in a study of early T cells in non-severe SARS-CoV-2 infection. MiXCR was run by TCRdb on the 5' RACE reads, yielding one entry per CDR3 protein. This sample has 80,000 to 95,000 distinct CDR3 sequences, with about 12% found just once. Source material: whole blood. The receptor source for this set is an adult who was a healthcare worker with PCR-confirmed SARS-CoV-2 infection or an uninfected control (not recorded which).

This clonotype was counted a few times. V is TRBV2 and J is TRBJ2-1; TRBD2 matches 9 bases. The V segment lost 8 bases and the J segment 8 bases; nucleotides outside the gene matches: 7. This CDR3 contains 13 residues. From germline, CDR1 is SNHLY and CDR2 FYNNEI. Here the CDR3 DNA reads TGTGCCAGCCGGTTAGCGGGAGCCCATGAGCAGTTCTTC. Protein: CASRLAGAHEQFF.

This chain joins TRBV6-2 or TRBV6-3 and TRBJ2-1; D possibly corresponds to TRBD2 (5 bases). This CDR3 spans 15 amino acids. Germline V gene data show CDR1 as MNHEY and CDR2 as SVGEGT. The germline V and J ends were trimmed by 7 bases and 3 bases, with 16 bases remaining between them. The CDR3, as DNA: TGTGCCAGCAAAGCCACAGAGGGCCTCTACAATGAGCAGTTCTTC. Protein sequence: CASKATEGLYNEQFF.

The rearrangement links TRBV27 to TRBJ1-1; D is possibly TRBD1 (5 bases). This CDR3 is 12 amino acids long. Germline values: CDR1 MNHEY, CDR2 SMNVEV (reference sequence). Trimming removed 3 bases at V and 8 bases at J, with 10 bases between. CDR3 loop: CASSFRDGEAFF. Here the CDR3 DNA reads TGTGCCAGCAGTTTCCGGGACGGAGAAGCTTTCTTT.

The table lists this clonotype with a few counts. The V call is TRBV29-1, the J call TRBJ1-5; 9 bases fit TRBD1. CDR3 length: 13 amino acids. CDR1 SQVTM and CDR2 ANQGSEA come from the germline V gene. V dropped 4 bases and J dropped 6; count of bases not matched to a gene: 4. The CDR3 region has the DNA TGCAGCGTTGCACAGGGGGCCCGTCAGCCCCAGCATTTT. This codes for CSVAQGARQPQHF.

In the case of this clonotype: Germline is not matched at one junction end, which may reflect a read error. This sequence joins TRBV18 and TRBJ2-7; D ambiguous. Germline loops: CDR1 KGHSH, CDR2 LQKENI. The CDR3 contains 11 residues. This CDR3 is CASSQDHDQYF. The CDR3 DNA reads TGTGCCAGCTCACAGGACCACGATCAGTACTTC. The whole variable domain, remainder taken from reference TRBV18 and TRBJ2-7, is NAGVMQNPRHLVRRRGQEARLRCSPMKGHSHVYWYRQLPEEGLKFMVYLQKENIIDESGMPKERFSAEFPKEGPSILRIQQVVRGDSAAYFCASSQDHDQYFGPGTRLTVT.

This clonotype was observed a handful of times. The J gene is TRBJ2-4, the V gene TRBV20-1; D is ambiguous. Looked up from germline, CDR1 is DFQATT and CDR2 is SNEGSKA (reference sequence). The CDR3 contains 15 residues. V was pared by 0 bases and J by 0 bases, with 9 bases between. CDR3 region: CSARDLGIAKNIQYF. In DNA form, the CDR3 reads TGCAGTGCTAGAGATCTGGGTATAGCCAAAAACATTCAGTACTTC.

This clonotype was observed a handful of times. Written as DNA, the CDR3 is TGTGCCAGCAGACCGACTGGTCCTACAGATACGCAGTATTTT. This translates into CASRPTGPTDTQYF. The chain links TRBV5-4 to TRBJ2-3; D not resolved. This CDR3 has 14 residues. Germline V CDR1 and CDR2: SGHNT, YYREEE (reference sequence). V was cut by 5 bases and J by 3 bases, with 13 bases left in between. Full variable domain (remainder filled in from reference TRBV5-4 and TRBJ2-3): ETGVTQSPTHLIKTRGQQVTLRCSSQSGHNTVSWYQQALGQGPQFIFQYYREEENGRGNFPPRFSGLQFPNYSSELNVNALELDDSALYLCASRPTGPTDTQYFGPGTRLTVL.

The chain joins TRBV29-1 to TRBJ1-1, with TRBD1 matching 7 bases. Germline values: CDR1 SQVTM, CDR2 ANQGSEA. J gave up 4 bases and V 6 bases, and 11 bases lay outside the gene matches. CDR3 size: 14 residues. CDR3 in amino acids: CSVYRGGSLTEAFF. CDR3 nucleotides: TGCAGCGTGTACAGGGGAGGAAGTCTCACTGAAGCTTTCTTT.

The chain couples TRBV12-3 or TRBV12-4 to TRBJ2-7, with D possibly TRBD1 on 6 matching bases. V was shortened by 1 base and J by 7 bases, with 11 bases between the two germline ends. CDR3 length: 13 amino acids. CDR3: CASSLVTGLEQYF. DNA for the CDR3: TGTGCCAGCAGTTTAGTAACAGGGCTAGAGCAGTACTTC.

This clonotype has a handful of counts. This chain links TRBV29-1 with TRBJ2-3; D uncertain. V lost 4 bases and J lost 0, with 5 bases in between. In germline, CDR1 is SQVTM, CDR2 ANQGSEA. CDR3 length: 12 amino acids. The CDR3 nucleotides are TGCAGCGTTGCCGGTAGCACAGATACGCAGTATTTT. It specifies CSVAGSTDTQYF.

This clonotype has a count of ten or more. The chain combines TRBV12-3 or TRBV12-4 with TRBJ1-1; D remains unclear. The V gene lost 3 bases and the J gene lost 6 bases, with 8 bases spanning the gap. The CDR3 is made up of 12 amino acids. The CDR3 region is CASSFRTAEAFF. CDR3 nucleotides: TGTGCCAGCAGTTTCCGGACGGCTGAAGCTTTCTTT.

This chain uses TRBV6-5 with TRBJ2-5; D gene ambiguous. Germline loops: CDR1 MNHEY, CDR2 SVGAGI. There are 11 residues in the CDR3. V lost 6 bases and J lost 3, with 5 bases in between. CDR3 protein: CASSTEETQYF. The CDR3 nucleotides read TGTGCCAGCAGCACCGAAGAGACCCAGTACTTC.

Concerning this clonotype itself: Sequence at one end of the junction differs from germline and may be a read error. The V and J genes are TRBV5-1 and TRBJ1-6; no clear D gene. The germline gives CDR1 SGHRS, CDR2 YFSETQ. The CDR3 runs to 13 residues. CDR3 sequence: CASSLDRNSPLHF. For the CDR3, the DNA is TGCGCCAGCAGCTTGGACCGGAATTCGCCCCTCCACTTT.

The chain is built from TRBV7-2 and TRBJ2-3; D ambiguous. CDR3 length: 15 amino acids. V gave up 1 base and J gave up 4 bases, with 12 bases separating them. Germline assignment: CDR1 SGHTA and CDR2 FQGNSA. CDR3 protein: CASSLGLGWADTQYF. DNA of the CDR3: TGTGCCAGCAGCTTAGGGTTGGGGTGGGCAGATACGCAGTATTTT.

This chain connects TRBV7-9 to TRBJ1-1; no clear D. Per the germline V gene, CDR1 is SEHNR and CDR2 is FQNEAQ (reference sequence). The V end lost 5 bases, the J end lost 0 bases, and 7 bases lay between the germline ends. This CDR3 has 13 amino acids. CDR3 amino acids: CASSQNMNTEAFF. CDR3 nucleotide sequence: TGTGCCAGCAGCCAAAACATGAACACTGAAGCTTTCTTT.

This rearrangement joins TRBV3-1 to TRBJ2-7; D possibly matches TRBD1 or TRBD2 (5 bases each). The CDR3 runs 18 residues. The V end lost 0 bases, the J end lost 5 bases, and 23 bases lay between the germline ends. Germline assignment: CDR1 LGHDT and CDR2 YNNKEL (reference sequence). CDR3 residues: CASSQEYTGPEVIDEQYF. The CDR3 nucleotides read TGTGCCAGCAGCCAAGAGTACACGGGACCCGAAGTAATCGACGAGCAGTACTTC.

The J gene is TRBJ2-1, the V gene TRBV3-1; D is unresolved. The CDR3 contains 12 residues. Trimming left V 4 bases short and J 7 bases short, with 8 bases between. Germline CDR1 reads LGHDT; CDR2 reads YNNKEL (reference sequence). CDR3 residues: CASSRTPNEQFF. The CDR3, as DNA: TGTGCCAGCAGCCGGACCCCGAATGAGCAGTTCTTC.

There are a few counts of this clonotype. The chain is built from TRBV5-1 and TRBJ2-1; the D call may be TRBD1 or TRBD2 (5 bases each). The length of the CDR3 is 11 residues. The V gene lost 7 bases and the J gene lost 10 bases, with 12 bases spanning the gap. CDR1 and CDR2 (germline): SGHRS, YFSETQ. The CDR3 region is CASRRGDEQFF. CDR3 DNA: TGCGCCAGCCGAAGAGGGGACGAGCAGTTCTTC.

This clonotype was found a few times. The CDR3 region is CASSFRRGTDTQYF. DNA of the CDR3: TGTGCCAGCAGTTTTAGGCGGGGAACAGATACGCAGTATTTT. This rearrangement joins TRBV27 to TRBJ2-3; tentative D call: TRBD2 (6 bases). The V end was cut by 3 bases, the J end by 3 bases, with 10 bases between. The CDR3 covers 14 residues. Germline CDR1 and CDR2: MNHEY and SMNVEV (reference sequence).

This clonotype was counted many times. V usage is TRBV20-1 and J usage is TRBJ2-7; D gene uncertain. The germline V gene encodes CDR1 DFQATT and CDR2 SNEGSKA (reference sequence). V shed 3 bases and J shed 0 bases, with 9 bases lying between them. This CDR3 has 13 residues. CDR3 coding DNA: TGCAGTGCTAGTAGTCCTGGCTCCTACGAGCAGTACTTC. This gives the protein CSASSPGSYEQYF.

This clonotype has a handful of counts. The CDR3: CASSQGLAGLYNEQFF. CDR3 DNA sequence: TGCGCCAGCAGCCAAGGACTAGCGGGCCTCTACAATGAGCAGTTCTTC. The genes are TRBV4-3 and TRBJ2-1; TRBD2 agrees at 10 bases. Germline CDR1 LGHNA, CDR2 YSLEER. V was clipped by 1 base and J by 3 bases; unmatched bases: 3. This CDR3 region has 16 residues.

The chain has TRBV10-3 and TRBJ1-2, with a possible D match to TRBD1 (5 bases). The CDR3 covers 14 residues. V gave up 4 bases and J gave up 0 bases, with 9 bases separating them. CDR1 and CDR2 from the germline V gene are ENHRY and SYGVKD. The CDR3 loop reads CAISVGAANYGYTF. CDR3 in DNA: TGTGCCATCAGTGTTGGGGCTGCTAACTATGGCTACACCTTC.

The chain couples TRBV7-9 to TRBJ1-4; D gene unclear. Trimming removed 5 bases from V and 0 bases from J, with 7 bases in between. The CDR3 runs to 14 residues. CDR1 and CDR2 (germline): SEHNR, FQNEAQ (reference sequence). The CDR3 region has the DNA TGTGCCAGCAGCCGGCTTGCAACTAATGAAAAACTGTTTTTT. Translation gives CASSRLATNEKLFF.

The J gene is TRBJ2-5, the V gene TRBV11-2; D remains ambiguous. Trimming left V 2 bases short and J 1 base short, with 8 bases between. This CDR3 comprises 14 residues. The V gene's germline CDR1 is SGHAT and CDR2 FQNNGV. Written as DNA, the CDR3 is TGTGCCAGCAGCTTAAGGTGGGCCCAAGAGACCCAGTACTTC. Protein sequence: CASSLRWAQETQYF. Looking up the rest from reference TRBV11-2 and TRBJ2-5 gives the full variable domain: EAGVAQSPRYKIIEKRQSVAFWCNPISGHATLYWYQQILGQGPKLLIQFQNNGVVDDSQLPKDRFSAERLKGVDSTLKIQPAKLEDSAVYLCASSLRWAQETQYFGPGTRLLVL.

The chain has TRBV12-3 or TRBV12-4 and TRBJ2-3, with D tentatively TRBD1 (6 bases). CDR3 length: 16 amino acids. The V gene lost 4 bases and the J gene lost 0 bases, with 14 bases spanning the gap. The CDR3 sequence: CASSYPPGVSTDTQYF. The CDR3 DNA sequence: TGTGCCAGCAGTTACCCCCCAGGGGTCAGCACAGATACGCAGTATTTT.

This clonotype was counted a few times. Relative to the germline gene, one junction end is altered; a read error may explain this. The chain links TRBV4-2 to TRBJ2-5; 7 nucleotides align to TRBD2. CDR1 is LGHNA and CDR2 is YNFKEQ in the germline V gene. CDR3 size: 12 residues. CDR3 residues: CTSSQEGLTQYF. CDR3 in DNA: TGTACCAGCAGCCAAGAGGGACTAACCCAGTACTTC.

The V gene is TRBV6-1, the J gene TRBJ2-7, with TRBD2 matching over 10 bases. The germline CDR1 and CDR2 sequences are MNHNS and SASEGT. The CDR3 has 16 amino acids. The ends lost 5 bases at V and 2 bases at J; junction bases unmatched: 9. In DNA form, the CDR3 reads TGTGCCAGCAGTCCCCGCACTAGCGGGGATCCCTACGAGCAGTACTTC. Translation gives CASSPRTSGDPYEQYF.

Many counts were recorded for this clonotype. The chain links TRBV5-4 to TRBJ2-3; D is possibly TRBD2 (5 bases). From germline, CDR1 is SGHNT and CDR2 YYREEE (reference sequence). The CDR3 covers 14 residues. The V gene lost 5 bases and the J gene lost 0 bases, with 10 bases spanning the gap. CDR3 DNA: TGTGCCAGCAGTTCAGCGGCAAGCACAGATACGCAGTATTTT. Its protein is CASSSAASTDTQYF.